The rows below give T cell receptor beta chains drawn from one sample of a study of T cells after yellow fever vaccination. TCRdb fed the 5' RACE reads into MiXCR, producing one record per CDR3 protein. Among around 310,000 distinct CDR3 sequences listed, about 9.5% were seen once. The sequences come from PBMCs, collected on the day of the first yellow fever vaccination. Receptors were obtained from a man aged 18 to 29 who received the YFV17D yellow fever vaccine. Both conserved end residues are part of each CDR3. The D gene is left open where the match is weak. Rows may omit the clone size; those that give it use once, few, many or a size class.

>TRBJ1-2|.|few|TRBV5-1
TGCGCCAGCACCGGGACTAATAATGGCTACACCTTC
CASTGTNNGYTF
>TRBJ2-3|TRBD2|few|TRBV4-2
TGTGCCAGCAGCCAAGCTCCAGGAACGGGGGGGATCGCAGATACGCAGTATTTT
CASSQAPGTGGIADTQYF
>TRBJ2-1|.|many|TRBV7-2
TGTGCCAGCAGCTTAGAGGCGGAAAATGAGCAGTTCTTC
CASSLEAENEQFF
>TRBJ1-2|.|few|TRBV4-2
TGTGCCAGCAGCCAATCCGACTTTCAAGGATCGTGGGGCTACACCTTC
CASSQSDFQGSWGYTF
>TRBJ2-5|TRBD2|.|TRBV6-2/TRBV6-3
TGTGCCAGCAGTTACGTCGATCAGACTAGCGGGAAAAAAGAGACCCAGTACTTC
CASSYVDQTSGKKETQYF
>TRBJ2-7|.|.|TRBV7-6
TGTGCCAGCAGCTCCGGACCCGGGACTGTAACCTACGAGCAGTACTTC
CASSSGPGTVTYEQYF
>TRBJ1-1|.|.|TRBV21-1
TGTGCCAGCAGCGGAAAAGACGGGGGTAAGACTCACATGAACACTGAAGCTTTCTTT
CASSGKDGGKTHMNTEAFF
>TRBJ2-2|.|few|TRBV29-1
TGCAGCGTTGAAGAAGTCGAGGGGGGGGAGCTGTTTTTT
CSVEEVEGGELFF
>TRBJ1-2|TRBD1|few|TRBV7-6
TGTGCCAGCAGCTTAGCGGTGTCGGACAGGGGGTATGGCTACACCTTC
CASSLAVSDRGYGYTF
>TRBJ2-7|.|.|TRBV6-1
TGTGCCAGCAGGTCGGTAGCGGTGAGCTCCTACGAGCAGTACTTC
CASRSVAVSSYEQYF
>TRBJ1-1|.|many|TRBV18
TGTGCCAGCTCACCGGTTCAACAGGATATGAACACTGAAGCTTTCTTT
CASSPVQQDMNTEAFF
>TRBJ1-6|.|few|TRBV20-1
TGCAGTGCTTCTTGGGGCTCCAACTATAATTCACCCCTCCACTTT
CSASWGSNYNSPLHF
>TRBJ1-2|.|few|TRBV7-2
TGTGCCAGCAGCTTAGCCCCAGGGGCCTTAGGGGGCTACACCTTC
CASSLAPGALGGYTF
>TRBJ2-2|.|few|TRBV11-2
TGTGCCAGCAGCCCCTCACAGGGAACCGGGGAGCTGTTTTTT
CASSPSQGTGELFF
>TRBJ2-2|TRBD2|many|TRBV7-9
TGTGCCAGCAGCTTAAACCAGTGGGAGGGCGACACCGGGGAGCTGTTTTTT
CASSLNQWEGDTGELFF
>TRBJ2-5|TRBD1|many|TRBV28
TGTGCCAGCAGTTTACCCCTGGACAGGGGGATGGGGGAGACCCAGTACTTC
CASSLPLDRGMGETQYF
>TRBJ2-2|TRBD1|many|TRBV28
TGTGCCAGCAGGACCACACGAACCGGGACAGCCACCGGGGAGCTGTTTTTT
CASRTTRTGTATGELFF
>TRBJ1-1|.|.|TRBV25-1
TGTGCCAGCACTCTTTTGGGGCCAGGGACTTTCTTT
CASTLLGPGTFF
>TRBJ2-3|TRBD1|.|TRBV6-5
TGTGCCAGCAGTTACGTGGGGACAGGGGGCGATACGCAGTATTTT
CASSYVGTGGDTQYF
>TRBJ2-2|TRBD1|few|TRBV12-5
TGTGCTAGTGCCCCCCGCGGCAGGGGGCTAGGATGGAACACCGGGGAGCTGTTTTTT
CASAPRGRGLGWNTGELFF
>TRBJ1-2|.|.|TRBV6-5
TGTGCCAGCAGTTACCTCGGGGCTGGGGGCTACACCTTC
CASSYLGAGGYTF
>TRBJ1-5|.|.|TRBV2
TGTGCCAGCAGTGTCTTTCCGTCAAAGAGCAATCAGCCCCAGCATTTT
CASSVFPSKSNQPQHF
>TRBJ2-2|.|.|TRBV5-5
TGTGCCAGCAGCCCTGGGCTCTTCTGCGGGGAGCTGTTTTTT
CASSPGLFCGELFF
>TRBJ1-1|.|.|TRBV4-2
TGTGCCAGCAGCCAGGACCGTACAGAAAACACTGAAGCTTTCTTT
CASSQDRTENTEAFF
>TRBJ1-6|.|.|TRBV4-3
TGCGCCAGCAGCCAAGAGGGGGTCCCGAATTCACCCCTCCACTTT
CASSQEGVPNSPLHF
>TRBJ2-7|.|few|TRBV6-2/TRBV6-3
TGTGCCAGCAGTTACGGGATAACCTACGAGCAGTACTTC
CASSYGITYEQYF
>TRBJ2-7|.|few|TRBV7-2
TGTGCCAGCAGCCCCGAGTTTTACGAGCAGTACTTC
CASSPEFYEQYF
>TRBJ2-3|.|.|TRBV5-1
TGCGCCAGCAGCTCCTGGGGCCAAAGGGGAATAGCTAGCACAGATACGCAGTATTTT
CASSSWGQRGIASTDTQYF
>TRBJ1-6|.|few|TRBV4-3
TGCGCCAGCAGCCAATTGACCGGGACTCATAATTCACCCCTCCACTTT
CASSQLTGTHNSPLHF
>TRBJ2-3|.|few|TRBV7-3
TGTGCCAGCAGCTTCGAGAGAGTCGGGATATCAGATACGCAGTATTTT
CASSFERVGISDTQYF
>TRBJ2-3|.|many|TRBV3-1
TGTGCCAGCAGCCAAGGAACGGGGGCGAGGGATACGCAGTATTTT
CASSQGTGARDTQYF
>TRBJ1-4|.|.|TRBV29-1
TGCAGCGTCTCCGGGACGGGAGGTTCGAAACTGTTTTTT
CSVSGTGGSKLFF
>TRBJ2-1|TRBD2|.|TRBV19
TGTGCCAGTAGTATAGATCTAGGGGAACGGGAGGGGTCCTACAATGAGCAGTTCTTC
CASSIDLGEREGSYNEQFF
>TRBJ2-2|.|.|TRBV12-3/TRBV12-4
TGTGCCACCGGGACCGGCACCGGGGAGCTGTTTTTT
CATGTGTGELFF
>TRBJ1-1|.|many|TRBV5-1
TGCGCCAGCAGCTTGCTCCCAATGAACACTGAAGCTTTCTTT
CASSLLPMNTEAFF
>TRBJ2-3|TRBD2|few|TRBV10-3
TGTGCCATCAGTGCGCGGGGGGGCCTGGAGACAGATACGCAGTATTTT
CAISARGGLETDTQYF
>TRBJ2-7|TRBD2|.|TRBV4-3
TGCGCCAGCAGCCAAGATTACGGCGGTGAGCGGGGGCAGTACTTC
CASSQDYGGERGQYF
>TRBJ1-1|.|many|TRBV7-9
TGTGCCAGCAGCGGAAGGAACACTGAAGCTTTCTTT
CASSGRNTEAFF